The 32 T cell receptor beta chains presented below share a single source sample, sequenced in a study of CD8 T cells in Susac syndrome. Random hexamers were used to reverse transcribe about 0.5 to 1 ug of RNA. TCRdb reprocessed the immunoSEQ multiplex PCR reads via MiXCR and lists one record per CDR3 protein. The data contain about 140,000 distinct CDR3 sequences, about 95% of them singletons. The sequencing sample was made of CD4+ T cells from PBMCs. The receptors originated from a human donor with Susac syndrome.

The rearrangement links TRBV14 to TRBJ2-6; D is uncertain. Trimming stripped 6 bases from V and 4 bases from J, with 7 bases between. Looked up from germline, CDR1 is SGHDN and CDR2 is FVKESK. The CDR3 runs to 13 residues. CDR3 residues: CASRPSGANVLTF. The CDR3 region has the DNA TGTGCCAGCAGACCATCGGGGGCCAACGTCCTGACTTTC.

This chain links TRBV20-1 with TRBJ1-1, with 7 bases fitting TRBD1. V trimming: 6 bases; J trimming: 0 bases; junction bases outside the gene matches: 4. The CDR3 spans 13 residues. Germline lookup yields CDR1 DFQATT and CDR2 SNEGSKA (reference sequence). The DNA of the CDR3 is TGCAGTGCCACCGGGACAGTGAACACTGAAGCTTTCTTT. Translating gives CSATGTVNTEAFF.

The chain combines TRBV6-2 or TRBV6-3 with TRBJ2-2; TRBD1 is a possible D gene (6 bases). The CDR3 consists of 17 residues. The germline V and J ends were trimmed by 0 bases and 2 bases, with 13 bases remaining between them. The germline V gene encodes CDR1 MNHEY and CDR2 SVGEGT. The CDR3 nucleotides read TGTGCCAGCAGTTACTCGACATGGGGGCGAAACACCGGGGAGCTGTTTTTT. This codes for CASSYSTWGRNTGELFF.

V gene TRBV30 combines with J gene TRBJ2-1; 8 bases are a match to TRBD2. V shed 5 bases, J shed 8 bases, and the junction held 14 bases outside the gene matches. Looked up from germline, CDR1 is GTSNPN and CDR2 is SVGIG (reference sequence). The CDR3 is made up of 15 amino acids. The CDR3 bases are TGTGCCTGGGTTAGCGGGGACGGACTCTATGATGAGCAGTTCTTC. It yields the protein CAWVSGDGLYDEQFF.

The chain has TRBV4-1 and TRBJ2-5, with unresolved D. Trimming cost V 0 bases and J 4 bases, with 9 bases left between them. CDR1 and CDR2 (germline): MGHRA, YSYEKL. The CDR3 runs to 14 residues. CDR3 DNA sequence: TGCGCCAGCAGCCAAGAGGGGATTGGAGAGACCCAGTACTTC. Translation gives CASSQEGIGETQYF.

This chain connects TRBV25-1 to TRBJ2-5; unclear D gene. Germline CDR1 is MGHDK and CDR2 is SYGVNS. Trimming took off 4 bases at V and 7 bases at J, with 10 bases between the two ends. CDR3 length: 12 amino acids. The CDR3 DNA reads as TGTGCCAGCAGTGGCCCTTCGGGGACCCAGTACTTC. Residues: CASSGPSGTQYF.

The CDR3 spells CASSPVPTNNEQFF. The DNA of the CDR3 is TGTGCCAGCAGCCCGGTCCCTACCAACAATGAGCAGTTCTTC. The J gene is TRBJ2-1, the V gene TRBV7-3; D remains unclear. The CDR3 totals 14 residues. V lost 5 bases and J 5 bases, leaving 13 bases between the germline ends. CDR1 SGHTA and CDR2 FQGTGA come from the germline V gene.

This clonotype has just one count. This chain joins TRBV20-1 and TRBJ1-1; 10 bases are a match to TRBD1. This CDR3 comprises 15 residues. Losses at the gene ends were 6 bases for V and 6 bases for J; bases not matched to a gene: 13. CDR1 is DFQATT and CDR2 is SNEGSKA in the germline V gene (reference sequence). In nucleotides, the CDR3 is TGCAGTGCCAACGACAGGGGGCCGACAGGGGCTGAAGCTTTCTTT. Translated: CSANDRGPTGAEAFF.

The chain combines TRBV30 with TRBJ1-2, with unresolved D. The CDR3 consists of 14 residues. V was cut by 4 bases and J by 0 bases, with 12 bases left in between. In germline, CDR1 is GTSNPN, CDR2 SVGIG (reference sequence). CDR3: CAWKDLQANYGYTF. For the CDR3, the DNA is TGTGCCTGGAAGGACCTTCAAGCTAACTATGGCTACACCTTC.

This sequence joins TRBV20-1 and TRBJ2-1; the match to TRBD1 covers 11 bases. In germline, CDR1 is DFQATT, CDR2 SNEGSKA (reference sequence). This CDR3 is 15 amino acids long. Trimming removed 0 bases from V and 6 bases from J; junction bases left unmatched: 4. This CDR3 reads CSARDPGQGVNEQFF. As DNA, the CDR3 is TGCAGTGCTAGAGACCCGGGACAGGGGGTCAATGAGCAGTTCTTC.

CDR3 nucleotides: TGCGCCAGCAGTGAGAGGGACAATCAGCCCCAGCATTTT. This codes for CASSERDNQPQHF. The chain has TRBV10-1 and TRBJ1-5; no firm D call. Trimming took 2 bases from V and 3 from J, leaving 5 bases between them. The CDR3 consists of 13 residues. The V gene's germline CDR1 is WNHNN and CDR2 SYGVQD (reference sequence).

The chain recombines TRBV3-1 with TRBJ2-2; 8 nucleotides match TRBD1. V was clipped by 6 bases and J by 8 bases; unmatched bases: 5. The CDR3 is 13 residues long. The germline gives CDR1 LGHDT, CDR2 YNNKEL (reference sequence). The CDR3 here is CASRRQGTGELFF. DNA for the CDR3: TGTGCCAGCAGGAGACAGGGGACGGGGGAGCTGTTTTTT. The variable domain in full, with the rest retrieved from reference TRBV3-1 and TRBJ2-2, is DTAVSQTPKYLVTQMGNDKSIKCEQNLGHDTMYWYKQDSKKFLKIMFSYNNKELIINETVPNRFSPKSPDKAHLNLHINSLELGDSAVYFCASRRQGTGELFFGEGSRLTVL.

This clonotype has more than one count but fewer than ten. The chain links TRBV6-6 to TRBJ2-1, with 8 bases that match TRBD2. V shed 4 bases, J shed 1 base, and the junction held 0 bases outside the gene matches. Germline-derived CDR1 and CDR2 are MNHNY and SVGAGI (reference sequence). This CDR3 has 14 residues. CDR3 region: CASSLAGSYNEQFF. CDR3 sequence (DNA): TGTGCCAGCAGTTTAGCGGGGTCCTACAATGAGCAGTTCTTC.

V is TRBV12-3 or TRBV12-4 and J is TRBJ2-5, with 9 bases that match TRBD2. CDR3 length equals 18 residues. With V trimmed by 6 bases and J by 7 bases, 21 bases remained unmatched. Here the CDR3 reads CASSPNRGQRGAPGTQYF. The CDR3 DNA is TGTGCCAGCAGCCCCAACCGGGGGCAGCGGGGGGCACCCGGGACCCAGTACTTC.

The gene calls are TRBV12-3 or TRBV12-4 and TRBJ1-2; perhaps TRBD1 as D (5 bases). V lost 5 bases and J 7 bases, leaving 20 bases between the germline ends. This CDR3 comprises 15 residues. The CDR3 reads CASSLDLRDWSGYTF. CDR3 nucleotides: TGTGCCAGCAGTCTCGACCTCAGGGATTGGAGTGGCTACACCTTC.

Comments on this clonotype: Sequence at one end of the junction differs from germline and may be a read error. The rearrangement uses TRBV7-7 and TRBJ2-5; 7 bases agree with TRBD2. Germline CDR1 reads SSHAT; CDR2 reads FNYEAQ (reference sequence). The CDR3 totals 13 residues. Written as DNA, the CDR3 is TGTGCTAGCAGCTTATGGGGGGGGGAGACCCAGTACTTC. Translated: CASSLWGGETQYF.

This chain joins TRBV6-2 or TRBV6-3 and TRBJ2-7; 8 nucleotides agree with TRBD1. The ends lost 5 bases at V and 2 bases at J; junction bases unmatched: 8. The V gene's germline CDR1 is MNHEY and CDR2 SVGEGT. The CDR3 is 15 residues long. CDR3 in DNA: TGTGCCAGCAGTCCAATCCGGGACAGGACCTACGAGCAGTACTTC. Residues: CASSPIRDRTYEQYF.

The chain is built from TRBV30 and TRBJ1-1; no reliable D call. The V gene lost 2 bases and the J gene lost 7 bases, with 14 bases spanning the gap. This CDR3 region has 13 residues. Looked up from germline, CDR1 is GTSNPN and CDR2 is SVGIG (reference sequence). CDR3 sequence reads: CAWSPRREIEAFF. CDR3 nucleotides: TGTGCCTGGAGTCCTAGGAGGGAGATTGAAGCTTTCTTT. Using reference TRBV30 and TRBJ1-1 for the parts outside the CDR3, the full variable domain is SQTIHQWPATLVQPVGSPLSLECTVEGTSNPNLYWYRQAAGRGLQLLFYSVGIGQISSEVPQNLSASRPQDRQFILSSKKLLLSDSGFYLCAWSPRREIEAFFGQGTRLTVV.

This clonotype showed up just once. The chain has TRBV3-1 and TRBJ1-2, with 7 bases matching TRBD1. The CDR3 has 14 amino acids. The germline V gene encodes CDR1 LGHDT and CDR2 YNNKEL (reference sequence). The trim removed 6 bases at V and 3 bases at J, leaving 7 bases unmatched. Written as DNA, the CDR3 is TGTGCCAGCAGGAATACAGGGGATCACTATGGCTACACCTTC. Translated: CASRNTGDHYGYTF. The full variable domain, in which reference TRBV3-1 and TRBJ1-2 provide the parts outside the CDR3, is DTAVSQTPKYLVTQMGNDKSIKCEQNLGHDTMYWYKQDSKKFLKIMFSYNNKELIINETVPNRFSPKSPDKAHLNLHINSLELGDSAVYFCASRNTGDHYGYTFGSGTRLTVV.

As DNA, the CDR3 is TGCGCCAGCAGCCAAGATTTACAAAAAACCTACGAGCAGTACTTC. Protein sequence: CASSQDLQKTYEQYF. The chain carries TRBV4-3 and TRBJ2-7; D not resolved. V was trimmed by 0 bases and J by 2 bases, leaving 11 bases between them. This CDR3 has 15 residues. Germline CDR1 LGHNA, CDR2 YSLEER.

V usage is TRBV5-6 and J usage is TRBJ1-2; 7 bases line up with TRBD1. V lost 4 bases, J lost 8 bases, and 8 bases stayed unmatched. Germline V CDR1 and CDR2: SGHDT, YYEEEE. The CDR3 has 13 amino acids. The CDR3 region has the DNA TGTGCCAGCAGCCGACAGGGCCGAGGCGGCTACACCTTC. Amino acid sequence: CASSRQGRGGYTF. The full variable domain, with the rest looked up from reference TRBV5-6 and TRBJ1-2, is DAGVTQSPTHLIKTRGQQVTLRCSPKSGHDTVSWYQQALGQGPQFIFQYYEEEERQRGNFPDRFSGHQFPNYSSELNVNALLLGDSALYLCASSRQGRGGYTFGSGTRLTVV.

This rearrangement joins TRBV18 to TRBJ1-2, with 7 bases aligning to TRBD1. The CDR3 totals 13 residues. Germline V lookup: CDR1 KGHSH, CDR2 LQKENI. After removal of 3 bases from V and 6 bases from J, the junction contained 4 bases not matched to a gene. The CDR3 coding sequence is TGTGCCAGCTCACCGGACAGGTCCCATGGCTACACCTTC. This gives the protein CASSPDRSHGYTF.

The rearrangement uses TRBV29-1 and TRBJ2-5; D perhaps matches TRBD1 (5 bases). The germline V gene encodes CDR1 SQVTM and CDR2 ANQGSEA. The CDR3 is made up of 13 amino acids. Trimming shortened V by 7 bases and J by 0 bases, and 12 bases separated the two germline ends. CDR3 sequence: CSAARQNQETQYF. The CDR3 DNA follows: TGCAGCGCCGCCCGACAGAACCAAGAGACCCAGTACTTC.

This chain links TRBV9 with TRBJ1-1; the D gene is possibly TRBD1 (5 bases). CDR3 length equals 13 residues. Deletions cut 4 bases from V and 0 bases from J, with 7 bases between. Germline CDR1 SGDLS, CDR2 YYNGEE. The CDR3 coding sequence is TGTGCCAGCAGCCAGGGCATGAACACTGAAGCTTTCTTT. This sequence encodes CASSQGMNTEAFF.

This chain links TRBV9 with TRBJ2-1, with D unresolved. V lost 0 bases and J 8 bases, leaving 27 bases between the germline ends. Germline values: CDR1 SGDLS, CDR2 YYNGEE. This CDR3 comprises 19 residues. The CDR3: CASSVGVRSSSSLIDEQFF. CDR3 in DNA: TGTGCCAGCAGCGTAGGGGTTCGCTCATCGTCCTCCCTTATCGATGAGCAGTTCTTC.

The chain combines TRBV25-1 with TRBJ2-5; 10 nucleotides agree with TRBD2. Germline CDR1 reads MGHDK; CDR2 reads SYGVNS. This CDR3 region has 15 residues. J was trimmed by 1 base and V by 5 bases; bases with no gene match: 4. In DNA form, the CDR3 reads TGTGCCAGCAGTAGTAGCGGGGGGATCCAAGAGACCCAGTACTTC. It specifies CASSSSGGIQETQYF.

The chain combines TRBV30 with TRBJ2-1; 7 bases fit TRBD2. This CDR3 has 14 amino acids. Germline V CDR1 and CDR2: GTSNPN, SVGIG (reference sequence). The J segment lost 3 bases and the V segment lost 4 bases, leaving 6 bases of the junction unmatched. In nucleotides, the CDR3 is TGTGCCTGGAAGACCGGGACTAACTACAATGAGCAGTTCTTC. Translating it yields CAWKTGTNYNEQFF.

The chain employs TRBV20-1 and TRBJ2-2, with D uncertain. V was shortened by 3 bases and J by 0 bases, with 5 bases between the two germline ends. Looked up from germline, CDR1 is DFQATT and CDR2 is SNEGSKA (reference sequence). CDR3 length: 13 amino acids. The CDR3 nucleotides are TGCAGTGCTAGGCAGGCGAACACCGGGGAGCTGTTTTTT. Protein sequence: CSARQANTGELFF.

For the CDR3, the DNA is TGTGCCAGCAGGGAGGGTTTAGCCAAAAACATTCAGTACTTC. Protein sequence: CASREGLAKNIQYF. The chain has TRBV28 and TRBJ2-4, with D tentatively TRBD2 (6 bases). V lost 6 bases and J lost 0, with 9 bases in between. From germline, CDR1 is MDHEN and CDR2 SYDVKM. CDR3 length: 14 amino acids.

The V and J genes are TRBV7-9 and TRBJ1-1, with D possibly matching TRBD1 (5 bases). Trimming took 2 bases from V and 3 from J, leaving 13 bases between them. The CDR3 is made up of 15 amino acids. The germline V gene encodes CDR1 SEHNR and CDR2 FQNEAQ (reference sequence). The CDR3 region has the DNA TGTGCCAGCAGCTTATCAGGGTCGAGGGACACTGAAGCTTTCTTT. Translation gives CASSLSGSRDTEAFF.

The chain recombines TRBV7-9 with TRBJ2-1; TRBD1 matches 11 bases. The CDR3 has 15 amino acids. Germline loops: CDR1 SEHNR, CDR2 FQNEAQ (reference sequence). The V gene end was trimmed by 4 bases and the J gene end by 4 bases; junction bases not matched to a gene: 3. The CDR3 nucleotides read TGTGCCAGCAGCTCCGGGACAGGGGGGTACAATGAGCAGTTCTTC. The encoded protein is CASSSGTGGYNEQFF.

This clonotype was seen a single time. This chain connects TRBV7-9 to TRBJ1-1; the match to TRBD1 covers 8 bases. V lost 1 base to trimming and J lost 10 bases; unmatched junction nucleotides: 11. The CDR3 has 15 amino acids. Germline-derived CDR1 and CDR2 are SEHNR and FQNEAQ (reference sequence). The chain's CDR3 is CASSLGTGMKSVAFF. In nucleotides, the CDR3 is TGTGCCAGCAGCTTAGGGACAGGGATGAAGTCTGTAGCTTTCTTT.